This T cell receptor beta chain was retrieved from a study of blood T cell repertoires in COVID-19. Background on the study: Samples came from the United States, Italy and Spain, spanning acute and convalescent COVID-19. The cDNA or gDNA used as material had been derived from T cells, B-cell-depleted T cells, or PBMCs.

Per the original data handling: For nucleated cells, counts were estimated from reference gene primer amplification. Libraries were prepared by immunoSEQ multiplex PCR; TCRdb keeps only in-frame clonotypes and omits some of them. V, J and clone size were drawn from that table, and D and trimming were deduced from the DNA. The sample has 30,000 to 50,000 clones; around 84% are singletons. This CDR3 is 14 amino acids long. Germline CDR1 and CDR2: LNHDA and SQIVND (reference sequence). The V and J ends lost 6 bases and 0 bases respectively, with 8 bases between them. Sequencing was carried out using peripheral blood. The source of this sequence is a middle-aged man with active or convalescent COVID-19. The rearrangement uses TRBV19 and TRBJ2-2; D unresolved. For the CDR3, the DNA is TGTGCCAGTAGGGAGAGAGCGAACACCGGGGAGCTGTTTTTT. Its translation: CASRERANTGELFF.